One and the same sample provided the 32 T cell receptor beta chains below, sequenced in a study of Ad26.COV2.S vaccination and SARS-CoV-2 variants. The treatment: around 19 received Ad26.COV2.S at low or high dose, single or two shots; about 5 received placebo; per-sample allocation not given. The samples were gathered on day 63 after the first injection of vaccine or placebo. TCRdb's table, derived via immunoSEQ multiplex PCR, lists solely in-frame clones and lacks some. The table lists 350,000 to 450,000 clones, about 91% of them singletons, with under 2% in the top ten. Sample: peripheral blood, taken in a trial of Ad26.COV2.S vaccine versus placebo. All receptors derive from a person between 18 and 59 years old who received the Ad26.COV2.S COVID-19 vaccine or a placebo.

The CDR3: CASSLPSRTDTQYF. As DNA, the CDR3 is TGTGCCAGCAGCTTGCCGAGTCGGACAGATACGCAGTATTTT. The chain joins TRBV7-9 to TRBJ2-3; no clear D gene. CDR1 and CDR2 (germline): SEHNR, FQNEAQ (reference sequence). V was trimmed by 3 bases and J by 3 bases, leaving 10 bases between them. The CDR3 runs 14 residues.

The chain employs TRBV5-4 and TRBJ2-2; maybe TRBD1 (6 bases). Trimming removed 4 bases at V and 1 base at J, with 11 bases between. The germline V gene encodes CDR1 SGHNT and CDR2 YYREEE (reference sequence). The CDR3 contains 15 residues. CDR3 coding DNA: TGTGCCAGCAGCCCGCCGACAGGGAACACCGGGGAGCTGTTTTTT. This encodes CASSPPTGNTGELFF.

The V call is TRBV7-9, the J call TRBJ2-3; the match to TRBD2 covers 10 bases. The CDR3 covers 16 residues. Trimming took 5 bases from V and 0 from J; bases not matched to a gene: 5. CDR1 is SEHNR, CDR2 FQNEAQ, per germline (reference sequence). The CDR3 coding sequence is TGTGCCAGCAGCCGCAGGACTAGCGGAAGCACAGATACGCAGTATTTT. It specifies CASSRRTSGSTDTQYF.

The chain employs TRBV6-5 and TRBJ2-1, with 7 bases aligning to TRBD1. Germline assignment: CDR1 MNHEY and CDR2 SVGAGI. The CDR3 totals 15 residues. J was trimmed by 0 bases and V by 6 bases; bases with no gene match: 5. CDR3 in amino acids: CASRATGSSYNEQFF. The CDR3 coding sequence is TGTGCCAGCAGGGCGACAGGGAGCTCCTACAATGAGCAGTTCTTC.

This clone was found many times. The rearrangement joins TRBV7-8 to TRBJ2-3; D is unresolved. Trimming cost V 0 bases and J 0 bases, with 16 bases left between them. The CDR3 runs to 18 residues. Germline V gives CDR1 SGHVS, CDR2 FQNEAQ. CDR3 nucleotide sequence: TGTGCCAGCAGCTTAGCGGCGACAAGAGGAACTAGCACAGATACGCAGTATTTT. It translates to CASSLAATRGTSTDTQYF.

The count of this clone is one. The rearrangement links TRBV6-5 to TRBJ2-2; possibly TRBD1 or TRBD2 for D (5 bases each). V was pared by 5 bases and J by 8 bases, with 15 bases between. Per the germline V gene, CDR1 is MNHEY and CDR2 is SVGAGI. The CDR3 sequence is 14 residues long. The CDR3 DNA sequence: TGTGCCAGCAGTCGGGACCTACAGTCGGGGGAGCTGTTTTTT. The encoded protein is CASSRDLQSGELFF.

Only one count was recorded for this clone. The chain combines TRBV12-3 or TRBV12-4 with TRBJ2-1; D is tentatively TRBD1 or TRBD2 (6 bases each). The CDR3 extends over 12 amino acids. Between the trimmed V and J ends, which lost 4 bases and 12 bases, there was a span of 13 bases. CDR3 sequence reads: CASSSGGLRQFF. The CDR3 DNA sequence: TGTGCCAGCAGTTCTGGGGGGCTAAGGCAGTTCTTC.

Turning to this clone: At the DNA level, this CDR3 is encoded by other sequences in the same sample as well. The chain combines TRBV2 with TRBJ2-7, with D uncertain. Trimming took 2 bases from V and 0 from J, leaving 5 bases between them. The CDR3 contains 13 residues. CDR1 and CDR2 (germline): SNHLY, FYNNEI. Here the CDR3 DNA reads TGTGCCAGCAGTGAATCACCCTCCTACGAGCAGTACTTC. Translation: CASSESPSYEQYF. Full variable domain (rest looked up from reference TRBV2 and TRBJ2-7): EPEVTQTPSHQVTQMGQEVILRCVPISNHLYFYWYRQILGQKVEFLVSFYNNEISEKSEIFDDQFSVERPDGSNFTLKIRSTKLEDSAMYFCASSESPSYEQYFGPGTRLTVT.

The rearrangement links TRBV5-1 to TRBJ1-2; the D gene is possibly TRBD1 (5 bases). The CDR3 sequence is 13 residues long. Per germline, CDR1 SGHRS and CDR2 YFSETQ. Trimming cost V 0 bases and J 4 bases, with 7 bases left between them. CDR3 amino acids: CASSLGRAYGYTF. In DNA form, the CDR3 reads TGCGCCAGCAGCTTGGGCAGGGCCTATGGCTACACCTTC.

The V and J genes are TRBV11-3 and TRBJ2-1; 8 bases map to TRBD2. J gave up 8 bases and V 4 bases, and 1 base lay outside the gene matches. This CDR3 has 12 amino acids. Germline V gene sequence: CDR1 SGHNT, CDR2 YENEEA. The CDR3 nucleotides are TGTGCCAGCAGCTCCGGGGGGGATGAGCAGTTCTTC. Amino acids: CASSSGGDEQFF.

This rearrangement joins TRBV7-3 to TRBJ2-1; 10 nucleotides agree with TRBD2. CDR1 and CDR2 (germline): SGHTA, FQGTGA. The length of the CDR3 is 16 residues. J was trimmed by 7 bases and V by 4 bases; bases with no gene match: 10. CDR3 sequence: CASSSKSGRAMNEQFF. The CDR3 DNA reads TGTGCCAGCAGCTCAAAAAGCGGGAGGGCAATGAATGAGCAGTTCTTC. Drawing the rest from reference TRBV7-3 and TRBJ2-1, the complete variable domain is GAGVSQTPSNKVTEKGKYVELRCDPISGHTALYWYRQSLGQGPEFLIYFQGTGAADDSGLPNDRFFAVRPEGSVSTLKIQRTERGDSAVYLCASSSKSGRAMNEQFFGPGTRLTVL.

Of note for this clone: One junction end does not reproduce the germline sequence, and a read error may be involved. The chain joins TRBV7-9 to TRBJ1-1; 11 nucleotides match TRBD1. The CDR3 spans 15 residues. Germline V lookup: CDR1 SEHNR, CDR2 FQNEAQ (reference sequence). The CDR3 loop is CASSLALGQGVQNLF. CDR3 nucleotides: TGTGCCAGCAGCTTAGCGCTGGGACAGGGGGTCCAAAATCTTTTT. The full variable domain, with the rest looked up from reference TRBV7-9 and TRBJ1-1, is DTGVSQNPRHKITKRGQNVTFRCDPISEHNRLYWYRQTLGQGPEFLTYFQNEAQLEKSRLLSDRFSAERPKGSFSTLEIQRTEQGDSAMYLCASSLALGQGVQNLFGQGTRLTVV.

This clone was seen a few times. CDR3 loop: CASSYRRQGASPLHF. CDR3 bases: TGTGCCAGCAGTTACCGCCGACAGGGGGCCTCACCCCTCCACTTT. The chain recombines TRBV6-2 or TRBV6-3 with TRBJ1-6; 10 nucleotides match TRBD1. CDR1 is MNHEY, CDR2 SVGEGT, per germline. The V segment lost 2 bases and the J segment 10 bases; nucleotides outside the gene matches: 5. The CDR3 runs 15 residues.

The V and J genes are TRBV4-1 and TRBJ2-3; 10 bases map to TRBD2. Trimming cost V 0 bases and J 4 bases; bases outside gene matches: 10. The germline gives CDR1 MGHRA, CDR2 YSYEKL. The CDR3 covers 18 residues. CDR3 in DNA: TGCGCCAGCAGCCAAGAGATCCCGCTAGCGGGAGTAGCAGATACGCAGTATTTT. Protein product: CASSQEIPLAGVADTQYF.

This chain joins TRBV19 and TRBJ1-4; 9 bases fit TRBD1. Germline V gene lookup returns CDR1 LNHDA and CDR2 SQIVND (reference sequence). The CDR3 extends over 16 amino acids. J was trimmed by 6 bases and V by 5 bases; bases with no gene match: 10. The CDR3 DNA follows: TGTGCCAGTAGTTCCATATTACAGGGGGCGGATGAAAAACTGTTTTTT. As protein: CASSSILQGADEKLFF. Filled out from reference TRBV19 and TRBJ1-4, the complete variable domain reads DGGITQSPKYLFRKEGQNVTLSCEQNLNHDAMYWYRQDPGQGLRLIYYSQIVNDFQKGDIAEGYSVSREKKESFPLTVTSAQKNPTAFYLCASSSILQGADEKLFFGSGTQLSVL.

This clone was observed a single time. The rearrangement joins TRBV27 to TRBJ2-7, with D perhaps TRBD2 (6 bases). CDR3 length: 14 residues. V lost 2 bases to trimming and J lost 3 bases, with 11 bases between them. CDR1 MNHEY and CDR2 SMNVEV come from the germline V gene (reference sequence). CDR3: CASSLTGRRYEQYF. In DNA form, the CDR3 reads TGTGCCAGCAGTTTAACGGGGAGGCGCTACGAGCAGTACTTC.

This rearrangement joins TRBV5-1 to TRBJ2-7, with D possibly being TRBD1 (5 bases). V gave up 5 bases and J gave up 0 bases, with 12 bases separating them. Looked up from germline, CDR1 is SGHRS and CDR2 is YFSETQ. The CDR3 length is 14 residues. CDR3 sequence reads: CASRGQGLSYEQYF. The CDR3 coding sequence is TGCGCCAGCAGGGGGCAGGGCCTCTCCTACGAGCAGTACTTC.

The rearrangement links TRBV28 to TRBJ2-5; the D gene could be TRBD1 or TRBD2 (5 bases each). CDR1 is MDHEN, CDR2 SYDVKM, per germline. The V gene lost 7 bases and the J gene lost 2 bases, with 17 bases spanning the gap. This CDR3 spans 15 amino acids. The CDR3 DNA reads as TGTGCCAGCACCCGGTCTCCGGGACGACAAGAGACCCAGTACTTC. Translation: CASTRSPGRQETQYF.

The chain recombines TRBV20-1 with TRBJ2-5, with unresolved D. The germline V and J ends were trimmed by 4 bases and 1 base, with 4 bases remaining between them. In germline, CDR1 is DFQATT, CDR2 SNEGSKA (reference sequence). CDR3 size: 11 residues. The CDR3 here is CSAKPQETQYF. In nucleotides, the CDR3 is TGCAGTGCTAAACCCCAAGAGACCCAGTACTTC.

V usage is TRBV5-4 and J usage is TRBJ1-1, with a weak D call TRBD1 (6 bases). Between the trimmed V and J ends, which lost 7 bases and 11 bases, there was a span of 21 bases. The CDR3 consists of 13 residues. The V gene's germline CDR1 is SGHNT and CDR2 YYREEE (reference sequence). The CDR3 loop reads CASGTTDQFRAFF. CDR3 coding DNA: TGTGCCAGCGGGACAACAGACCAATTCCGGGCTTTCTTT.

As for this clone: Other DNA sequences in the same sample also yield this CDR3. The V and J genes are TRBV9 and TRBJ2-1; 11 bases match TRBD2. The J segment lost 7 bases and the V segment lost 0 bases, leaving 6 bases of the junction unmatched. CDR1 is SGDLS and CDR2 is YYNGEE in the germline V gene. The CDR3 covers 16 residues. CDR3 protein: CASSVGSSGRSNEQFF. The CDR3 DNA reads TGTGCCAGCAGCGTAGGGTCTAGCGGGAGGAGTAATGAGCAGTTCTTC. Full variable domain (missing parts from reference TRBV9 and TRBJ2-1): DSGVTQTPKHLITATGQRVTLRCSPRSGDLSVYWYQQSLDQGLQFLIQYYNGEERAKGNILERFSAQQFPDLHSELNLSSLELGDSALYFCASSVGSSGRSNEQFFGPGTRLTVL.

CDR3 bases: TGTGCCAGCCGGGGAACTAGCGGAAAAGAGACCCAGTACTTC. Encoded protein: CASRGTSGKETQYF. The chain carries TRBV11-2 and TRBJ2-5, with 8 bases identical to TRBD2. This CDR3 is built from 14 residues. The J segment lost 3 bases and the V segment lost 8 bases, leaving 8 bases of the junction unmatched. From germline, CDR1 is SGHAT and CDR2 FQNNGV.

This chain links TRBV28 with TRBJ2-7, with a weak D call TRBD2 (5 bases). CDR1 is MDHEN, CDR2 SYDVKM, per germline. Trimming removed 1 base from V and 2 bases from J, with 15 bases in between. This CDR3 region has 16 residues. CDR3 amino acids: CASSLFPQRRTYEQYF. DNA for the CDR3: TGTGCCAGCAGTTTATTCCCCCAGCGGAGAACCTACGAGCAGTACTTC.

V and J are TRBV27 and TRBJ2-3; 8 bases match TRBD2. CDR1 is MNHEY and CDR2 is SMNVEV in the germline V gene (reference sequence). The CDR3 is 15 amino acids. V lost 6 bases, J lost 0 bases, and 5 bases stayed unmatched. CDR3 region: CASRPGGPSTDTQYF. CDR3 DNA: TGTGCCAGCAGACCGGGAGGGCCGAGCACAGATACGCAGTATTTT.

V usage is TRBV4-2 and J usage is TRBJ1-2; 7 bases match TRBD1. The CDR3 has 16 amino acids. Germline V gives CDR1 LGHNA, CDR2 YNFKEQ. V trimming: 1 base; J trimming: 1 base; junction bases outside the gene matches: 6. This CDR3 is CASSQGPGQSNYGYTF. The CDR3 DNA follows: TGTGCCAGCAGCCAAGGACCGGGACAGAGTAACTATGGCTACACCTTC.

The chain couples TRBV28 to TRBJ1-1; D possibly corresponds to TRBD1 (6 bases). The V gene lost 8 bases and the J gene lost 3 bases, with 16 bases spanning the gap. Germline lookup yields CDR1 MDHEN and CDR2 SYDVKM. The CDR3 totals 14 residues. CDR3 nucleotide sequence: TGTGCCAGCTCTCGGGGGGCGTTCGACACTGAAGCTTTCTTT. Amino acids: CASSRGAFDTEAFF.

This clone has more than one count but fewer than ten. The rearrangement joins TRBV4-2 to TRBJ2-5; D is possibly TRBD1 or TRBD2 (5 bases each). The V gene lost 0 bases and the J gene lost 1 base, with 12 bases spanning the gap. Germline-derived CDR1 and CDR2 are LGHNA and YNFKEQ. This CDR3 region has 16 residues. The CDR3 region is CASSQELRGTQETQYF. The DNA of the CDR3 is TGTGCCAGCAGCCAAGAGCTACGGGGCACCCAAGAGACCCAGTACTTC.

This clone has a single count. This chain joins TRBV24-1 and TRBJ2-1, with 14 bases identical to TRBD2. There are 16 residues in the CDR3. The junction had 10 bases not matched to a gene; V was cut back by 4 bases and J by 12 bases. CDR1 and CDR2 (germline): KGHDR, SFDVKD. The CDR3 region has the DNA TGTGCCACCAGTGACCCCGGACTAGCGGGAGGTTTAGGGCAGTTCTTC. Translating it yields CATSDPGLAGGLGQFF.

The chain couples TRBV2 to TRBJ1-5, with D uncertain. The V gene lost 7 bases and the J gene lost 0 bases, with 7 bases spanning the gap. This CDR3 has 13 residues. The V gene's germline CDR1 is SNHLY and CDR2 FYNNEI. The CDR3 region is CASTADSNQPQHF. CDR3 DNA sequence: TGTGCCAGCACGGCAGATAGCAATCAGCCCCAGCATTTT. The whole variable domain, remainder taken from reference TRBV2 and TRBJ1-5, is EPEVTQTPSHQVTQMGQEVILRCVPISNHLYFYWYRQILGQKVEFLVSFYNNEISEKSEIFDDQFSVERPDGSNFTLKIRSTKLEDSAMYFCASTADSNQPQHFGDGTRLSIL.

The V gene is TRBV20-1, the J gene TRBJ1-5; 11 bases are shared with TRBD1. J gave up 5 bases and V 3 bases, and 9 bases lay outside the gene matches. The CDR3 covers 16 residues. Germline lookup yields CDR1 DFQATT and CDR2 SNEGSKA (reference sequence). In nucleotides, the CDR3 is TGCAGTGCTAGTGATTGGACAGGGGGCGGTGATCAGCCCCAGCATTTT. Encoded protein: CSASDWTGGGDQPQHF.

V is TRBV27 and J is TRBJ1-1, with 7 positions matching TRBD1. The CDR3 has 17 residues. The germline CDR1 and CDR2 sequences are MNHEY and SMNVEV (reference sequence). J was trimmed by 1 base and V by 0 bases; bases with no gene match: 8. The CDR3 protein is CASSLSLSQGKNTEAFF. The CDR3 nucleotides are TGTGCCAGCAGTTTATCCCTATCACAGGGGAAGAACACTGAAGCTTTCTTT.

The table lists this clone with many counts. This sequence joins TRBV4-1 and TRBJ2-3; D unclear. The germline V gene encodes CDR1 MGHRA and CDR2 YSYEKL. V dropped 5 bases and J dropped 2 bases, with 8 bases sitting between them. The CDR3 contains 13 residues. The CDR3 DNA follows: TGCGCCAGCAGCTCACCCCTCACAGATACGCAGTATTTT. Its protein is CASSSPLTDTQYF.